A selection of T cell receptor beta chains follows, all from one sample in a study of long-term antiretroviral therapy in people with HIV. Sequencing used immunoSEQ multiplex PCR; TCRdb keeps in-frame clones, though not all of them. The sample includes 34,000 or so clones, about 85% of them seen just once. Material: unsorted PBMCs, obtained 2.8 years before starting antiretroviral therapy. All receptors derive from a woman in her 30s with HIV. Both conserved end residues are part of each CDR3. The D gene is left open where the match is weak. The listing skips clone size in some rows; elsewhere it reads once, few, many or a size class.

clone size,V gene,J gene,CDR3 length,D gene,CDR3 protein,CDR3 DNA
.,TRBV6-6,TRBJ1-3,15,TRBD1,CASSWTGTGWNTIYF,TGTGCCAGCAGTTGGACCGGGACAGGGTGGAACACCATATATTTT
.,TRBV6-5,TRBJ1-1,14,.,CASSSEYGTGEAFF,TGTGCCAGCAGTTCCGAATACGGGACGGGTGAAGCTTTCTTT
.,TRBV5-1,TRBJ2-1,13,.,CASSPEQGDEQFF,TGCGCCAGCAGCCCCGAACAGGGTGATGAGCAGTTCTTC
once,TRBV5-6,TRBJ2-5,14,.,CASSWLGEQETQYF,TGTGCCAGCAGCTGGTTGGGGGAACAAGAGACCCAGTACTTC
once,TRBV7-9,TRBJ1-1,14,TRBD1,CASSLDREGVEAFF,TGTGCCAGCAGCCTAGACAGGGAGGGGGTGGAAGCTTTCTTT
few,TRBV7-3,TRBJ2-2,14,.,CASSPPGSTGELFF,TGTGCCAGCAGCCCCCCAGGGTCGACCGGGGAGCTGTTTTTT
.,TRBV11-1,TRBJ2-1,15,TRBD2,CASSPGGATYNEQFF,TGTGCCAGCAGCCCCGGGGGGGCGACTTACAATGAGCAGTTCTTC
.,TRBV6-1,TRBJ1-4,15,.,CASSGPGLGNEKLFF,TGTGCCAGCAGCGGACCGGGACTGGGGAATGAAAAACTGTTTTTT
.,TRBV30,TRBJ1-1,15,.,CAWGPKGSPTTEAFF,TGTGCCTGGGGGCCTAAGGGGTCCCCTACCACTGAAGCTTTCTTT
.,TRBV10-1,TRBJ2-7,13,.,CASSRVGRDEQYF,TGCGCCAGCAGCCGGGTGGGGCGCGACGAGCAGTACTTC
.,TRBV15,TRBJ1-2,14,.,CATSSIGGYYGYTF,TGTGCCACCAGCAGTATAGGGGGATACTATGGCTACACCTTC
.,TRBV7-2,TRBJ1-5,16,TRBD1,CASSPRGQGGNQPQHF,TGTGCCAGCAGCCCCCGCGGACAGGGAGGGAATCAGCCCCAGCATTTT
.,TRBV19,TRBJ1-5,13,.,CASSSRGNQPQHF,TGTGCCAGTAGCTCGCGGGGGAATCAGCCCCAGCATTTT
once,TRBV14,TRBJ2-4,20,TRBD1,CASSTRDRGPPTFRKNIQYF,TGTGCCAGCAGCACCCGGGACAGGGGGCCCCCCACCTTTCGGAAAAACATTCAGTACTTC
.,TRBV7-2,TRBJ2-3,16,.,CASGMTGFGSTDTQYF,TGTGCCAGCGGGATGACGGGCTTCGGCAGCACAGATACGCAGTATTTT
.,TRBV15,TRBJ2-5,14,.,CATSRASPGATQYF,TGTGCCACCAGCAGAGCTTCTCCGGGCGCGACCCAGTACTTC
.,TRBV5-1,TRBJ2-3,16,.,CASSLAAPYSADTQYF,TGCGCCAGCAGCTTGGCTGCACCGTACTCGGCAGATACGCAGTATTTT
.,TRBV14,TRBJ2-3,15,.,CASSQVWGVGDTQYF,TGTGCCAGCAGCCAAGTCTGGGGGGTCGGAGATACGCAGTATTTT
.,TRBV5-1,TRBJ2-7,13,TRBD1,CASSLDRGYEQYF,TGCGCCAGCAGCCTGGACAGGGGCTACGAGCAGTACTTC
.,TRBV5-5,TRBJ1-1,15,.,CASLKTAELNTEAFF,TGTGCCAGCCTCAAGACAGCAGAACTGAACACTGAAGCTTTCTTT
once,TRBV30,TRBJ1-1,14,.,CAWSHNQLAPEAFF,TGTGCCTGGAGCCATAATCAGTTAGCTCCTGAAGCTTTCTTT
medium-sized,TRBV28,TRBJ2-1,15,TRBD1,CASSQGQGNYNEQFF,TGTGCCAGCAGTCAAGGACAGGGGAACTACAATGAGCAGTTCTTC
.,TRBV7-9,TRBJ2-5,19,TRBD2,CASSLALLAGNEVRETQYF,TGTGCCAGCAGCTTAGCCCTATTAGCGGGGAACGAGGTTCGGGAGACCCAGTACTTC
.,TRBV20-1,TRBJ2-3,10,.,CSASPDTQYF,TGCAGTGCTAGCCCAGATACGCAGTATTTT
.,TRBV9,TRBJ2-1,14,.,CASSVAQVPHEQFF,TGTGCCAGCAGCGTAGCACAGGTCCCCCATGAGCAGTTCTTC
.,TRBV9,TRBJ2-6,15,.,CASSERGFGANVLTF,TGTGCCAGCAGCGAACGGGGCTTTGGGGCCAACGTCCTGACTTTC
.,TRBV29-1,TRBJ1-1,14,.,CSVEGHNTNTEAFF,TGCAGCGTTGAGGGACACAATACGAACACTGAAGCTTTCTTT
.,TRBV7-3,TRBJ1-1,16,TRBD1,CASSLKGQALNTEAFF,TGTGCCAGCAGCTTAAAGGGACAGGCTTTGAACACTGAAGCTTTCTTT
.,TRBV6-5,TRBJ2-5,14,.,CASSPGQFQETQYF,TGTGCCAGCAGCCCAGGACAGTTCCAAGAGACCCAGTACTTC
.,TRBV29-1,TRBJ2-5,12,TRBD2,CSARRGEETQYF,TGCAGCGCCCGGCGGGGGGAAGAGACCCAGTACTTC
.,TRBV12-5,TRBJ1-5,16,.,CASGLRRDQGNQPQHF,TGTGCTAGTGGTTTGCGCAGGGACCAGGGCAATCAGCCCCAGCATTTT